This T cell receptor beta chain appears in the sequencing data of a study of cytomegalovirus exposure and HLA in healthy donors. Overall study results and limits: The presence/absence work took it that sequencing depth was about the same across donors. A list of about 160 TCR beta chains associated with cytomegalovirus was given.

Primers included in the PCR were 60 Vbeta and 13 Jbeta primers. The assay was immunoSEQ multiplex PCR, and TCRdb's table has in-frame clones only and misses some. The sample contains 100,000 to 150,000 clones, roughly three quarters of which appear only once. There are 16 residues in the CDR3. The V gene's germline CDR1 is LGHNA and CDR2 YSLEER. The V end was cut by 0 bases, the J end by 2 bases, with 13 bases between. As to this clone: Its target is not known.

The source is a man aged 50 to 60 in good health and CMV-seropositive. The chain links TRBV4-3 to TRBJ2-5; possible D gene TRBD1, 6 bases. Sequences were obtained from PBMCs. This chain's CDR3 is CASSQDGTGRQETQYF. DNA for the CDR3: TGCGCCAGCAGCCAAGATGGAACAGGGCGTCAAGAGACCCAGTACTTC.